This is a list of T cell receptor beta chains from one sample in a study of regulatory T cells in long-lasting Graves disease. TCRdb reanalysed the multiplex PCR reads using MiXCR and keeps one entry per CDR3 protein. Of about 220,000 distinct CDR3 sequences in the sample, around 19% were seen once. The sample also formed part of further work on T cells in Graves' hyperthyroidism and ophthalmopathy.

Source: peripheral blood mononuclear cells (PBMCs), taken at new diagnosis, from a patient treated with antithyroid drugs. The origin of the receptors is a woman aged 30 to 39 with Graves disease. Both conserved end residues are part of each CDR3. A D gene is named only where the DNA matches it firmly. Size tells how often a clone was seen (once, few, many) or the class of an expanded clone, and some rows leave it out.

d_call	v_call	j_call	clone_size	cdr3_aa	cdr3_nt
NA	TRBV5-1	TRBJ1-1	many	CASSYTGSHTEAFF	TGCGCCAGCAGCTATACAGGGTCCCACACTGAAGCTTTCTTT
TRBD1	TRBV24-1	TRBJ2-5	many	CATSERAGTGETQYF	TGTGCCACCAGTGAACGCGCCGGGACAGGGGAGACCCAGTACTTC
NA	TRBV28	TRBJ1-5	many	CASSGRVGNQPQHF	TGTGCCAGCAGTGGCAGGGTCGGCAATCAGCCCCAGCATTTT
NA	TRBV7-2	TRBJ1-2	many	CASSSRVGYGYTF	TGTGCCAGCAGTTCCCGGGTTGGCTATGGCTACACCTTC
NA	TRBV4-1	TRBJ2-1	NA	CASSQEGTAYNEQFF	TGCGCCAGCAGCCAAGAGGGAACAGCTTACAATGAGCAGTTCTTC
TRBD2	TRBV20-1	TRBJ2-5	many	CSARTSGGFQETQYF	TGCAGTGCGAGGACTAGCGGGGGCTTCCAAGAGACCCAGTACTTC
NA	TRBV29-1	TRBJ1-4	NA	CSVTEGGTNEKLFF	TGCAGCGTTACTGAGGGGGGAACTAATGAAAAACTGTTTTTT
TRBD1	TRBV7-9	TRBJ1-2	many	CASTRQGGGYTF	TGTGCCAGCACCCGACAGGGTGGTGGCTACACCTTC
NA	TRBV18	TRBJ2-1	many	CASSPRTTGVRAYNEQFF	TGTGCCAGCTCACCGAGGACTACAGGGGTCCGGGCCTACAATGAGCAGTTCTTC
NA	TRBV28	TRBJ1-5	few	CASSLSPGLGSIDQPQHF	TGTGCCAGCAGTTTATCCCCAGGGTTGGGCTCAATCGATCAGCCCCAGCATTTT
NA	TRBV28	TRBJ2-1	many	CASRGQGANEQFF	TGTGCCAGCAGGGGTCAGGGTGCGAATGAGCAGTTCTTC
TRBD2	TRBV9	TRBJ2-3	many	CASSSEREARDTQYF	TGTGCCAGCAGCTCCGAGCGGGAGGCTAGAGATACGCAGTATTTT
TRBD1	TRBV19	TRBJ2-7	many	CASSAPSGTGRHEQYF	TGTGCCAGTAGCGCCCCATCCGGGACAGGGAGGCACGAGCAGTACTTC
NA	TRBV20-1	TRBJ2-3	NA	CSARRSTDTQYF	TGCAGTGCTAGGCGAAGCACAGATACGCAGTATTTT
NA	TRBV2	TRBJ1-2	many	CASSPLKQGGYGYTF	TGTGCCAGCAGTCCCCTAAAACAGGGAGGCTATGGCTACACCTTC
NA	TRBV28	TRBJ1-4	NA	CASSLTRGPVNEKLFF	TGTGCCAGCAGTTTGACTCGGGGACCGGTTAATGAAAAACTGTTTTTT
TRBD2	TRBV19	TRBJ2-5	many	CASSGLAGSETQYF	TGTGCCAGTAGTGGACTAGCGGGGTCTGAGACCCAGTACTTC
NA	TRBV24-1	TRBJ2-1	many	CATSDSGGASSYNEQFF	TGTGCCACCAGTGATTCTGGGGGGGCAAGCTCCTACAATGAGCAGTTCTTC
TRBD2	TRBV28	TRBJ2-3	many	CASSLSRTSGGVTDTQYF	TGTGCCAGCAGTTTGTCCCGGACTAGCGGGGGGGTGACAGATACGCAGTATTTT
NA	TRBV30	TRBJ1-3	many	CAWMVASNSGNTIYF	TGTGCCTGGATGGTCGCCAGTAACTCTGGAAACACCATATATTTT
TRBD1	TRBV6-1	TRBJ1-6	many	CASSGTGTANSPLHF	TGTGCCAGCAGCGGAACCGGGACAGCCAATTCACCCCTCCACTTT
TRBD1	TRBV2	TRBJ2-7	few	CASSEAWGQGLSYEQYF	TGTGCCAGCAGTGAAGCGTGGGGACAGGGCCTTTCCTACGAGCAGTACTTC
TRBD1	TRBV29-1	TRBJ2-1	many	CSVGAGGSYNEQFF	TGCAGCGTGGGGGCAGGGGGCTCCTACAATGAGCAGTTCTTC